Each of the 15 T cell receptor beta chains below was sequenced from the same sample in a study of OX40 agonist ivuxolimab in advanced cancers. Sequenced by immunoSEQ multiplex PCR; TCRdb stores in-frame clones only, minus some. The data contain approximately 58,000 clones, less than 90% of them seen just once; the ten biggest clones take up less than 0.85%. The sample here was CD4+ or CD8+ T cells sorted from blood, taken in a trial of the OX40 agonist ivuxolimab. These receptors all stem from an adult with an advanced solid tumor such as melanoma, head and neck, liver or kidney cancer.

The V call is TRBV28, the J call TRBJ2-7; D call uncertain. CDR1 and CDR2 (germline): MDHEN, SYDVKM. The V gene lost 8 bases and the J gene lost 3 bases, with 11 bases spanning the gap. The CDR3 is 12 residues long. CDR3 residues: CASQDFSYEQYF. The CDR3 nucleotides are TGTGCCAGCCAGGATTTTAGCTACGAGCAGTACTTC. The full variable domain, in which reference TRBV28 and TRBJ2-7 provide the parts outside the CDR3, is DVKVTQSSRYLVKRTGEKVFLECVQDMDHENMFWYRQDPGLGLRLIYFSYDVKMKEKGDIPEGYSVSREKKERFSLILESASTNQTSMYLCASQDFSYEQYFGPGTRLTVT.

The chain uses TRBV21-1 and TRBJ1-5; the table's D gene call, TRBD1, was not cross checked with the DNA. TRBV21-1 is shown as a pseudogene. The length of the CDR3 is 17 residues. Written as DNA, the CDR3 is TGTGCCAGCAGCAAAACGAACAGGGGGCGATCGAATCAGCCCCAGCATTTT. Protein sequence: CASSKTNRGRSNQPQHF.

This chain connects TRBV6-5 to TRBJ1-5; 10 positions match TRBD1. This CDR3 has 15 amino acids. Germline lookup yields CDR1 MNHEY and CDR2 SVGAGI. V lost 6 bases, J lost 6 bases, and 8 bases stayed unmatched. CDR3 in amino acids: CASSDRGPLTQPQHF. The CDR3 DNA follows: TGTGCCAGCAGCGACAGGGGGCCGCTCACTCAGCCCCAGCATTTT.

The count of this clone is one. The chain couples TRBV7-8 to TRBJ1-1; 7 positions agree with TRBD1. CDR1 and CDR2 (germline): SGHVS, FQNEAQ. There are 14 residues in the CDR3. The junction had 7 bases not matched to a gene; V was cut back by 7 bases and J by 2 bases. CDR3 amino acids: CASNLDRVNTEAFF. CDR3 DNA: TGTGCCAGCAACCTAGACAGGGTTAACACTGAAGCTTTCTTT. The complete variable domain, with remaining parts taken from reference TRBV7-8 and TRBJ1-1, reads GAGVSQSPRYKVAKRGQDVALRCDPISGHVSLFWYQQALGQGPEFLTYFQNEAQLDKSGLPSDRFFAERPEGSVSTLKIQRTQQEDSAVYLCASNLDRVNTEAFFGQGTRLTVV.

The V call is TRBV29-1, the J call TRBJ2-3; 10 nucleotides match TRBD2. V was pared by 3 bases and J by 4 bases, with 4 bases of the junction left unmatched. The CDR3 covers 14 residues. Germline lookup yields CDR1 SQVTM and CDR2 ANQGSEA. CDR3 amino acids: CSVDLAGGADTQYF. DNA of the CDR3: TGCAGCGTTGATTTAGCGGGAGGCGCAGATACGCAGTATTTT.

The CDR3 region has the DNA TGTGCCAGCAGCCACTGGACTAGCGGCTTTAGCTCCTACAATGAGCAGTTCTTC. Its translation is CASSHWTSGFSSYNEQFF. The J gene is TRBJ2-1, the V gene TRBV14; TRBD2 matches 10 bases. CDR1 SGHDN and CDR2 FVKESK come from the germline V gene. J was trimmed by 0 bases and V by 3 bases; bases with no gene match: 8. CDR3 length: 18 amino acids.

The J gene is TRBJ2-7, the V gene TRBV5-4, with TRBD2 as a possible D gene (5 bases). CDR3 length: 15 residues. CDR1 is SGHNT, CDR2 YYREEE, per germline (reference sequence). V lost 2 bases and J 0 bases, leaving 12 bases between the germline ends. CDR3 in DNA: TGTGCCAGCAGCTTTGGCGGGTATAGCTCCTACGAGCAGTACTTC. Protein product: CASSFGGYSSYEQYF.

The chain is built from TRBV11-3 and TRBJ2-5; D ambiguous. V was pared by 5 bases and J by 5 bases, with 9 bases between. Germline-derived CDR1 and CDR2 are SGHNT and YENEEA. This CDR3 contains 12 residues. The CDR3 spells CASSKDDETQYF. CDR3 nucleotide sequence: TGTGCCAGCAGCAAAGACGATGAGACCCAGTACTTC.

The chain's CDR3 is CATSRDGSSISYEQYF. The CDR3 coding sequence is TGTGCCACCAGCAGAGATGGTTCTAGCATCTCCTACGAGCAGTACTTC. The rearrangement joins TRBV15 to TRBJ2-7, with TRBD2 as a possible D gene (5 bases). The ends were cut back, 0 bases at V and 0 bases at J, with 12 bases in the middle. Germline CDR1 is LNHNV and CDR2 is YYDKDF (reference sequence). The CDR3 runs to 16 residues.

The V and J genes are TRBV6-5 and TRBJ1-1; D perhaps matches TRBD1 (5 bases). CDR1 is MNHEY and CDR2 is SVGAGI in the germline V gene. Trimming removed 3 bases from V and 4 bases from J, with 12 bases in between. The CDR3 sequence is 14 residues long. The CDR3: CASSYFGGTTEAFF. As DNA, the CDR3 is TGTGCCAGCAGTTATTTCGGTGGGACCACTGAAGCTTTCTTT.

CDR3 residues: CASSLEYEQFF. The CDR3 DNA reads TGTGCCAGCAGCTTGGAATATGAGCAGTTCTTC. The chain is built from TRBV5-6 and TRBJ2-1; D not certain. Germline CDR1 SGHDT, CDR2 YYEEEE. Deletions cut 0 bases from V and 8 bases from J, with 3 bases between. This CDR3 spans 11 amino acids.

The V gene is TRBV18, the J gene TRBJ2-7, with D unclear. This CDR3 region has 12 residues. V was shortened by 3 bases and J by 3 bases, with 6 bases between the two germline ends. Germline V lookup: CDR1 KGHSH, CDR2 LQKENI. The CDR3 bases are TGTGCCAGCTCACCGAACCGCTACGAGCAGTACTTC. This gives the protein CASSPNRYEQYF.

The CDR3 coding sequence is TGTGCCAGCAGCGCTGGGGCTAGCGGGAATTCTCATACGCAGTATTTT. It encodes CASSAGASGNSHTQYF. This chain joins TRBV7-6 and TRBJ2-3; 9 bases match TRBD2. CDR1 and CDR2 (germline): SGHVS, FNYEAQ. V shed 5 bases, J shed 7 bases, and the junction held 13 bases outside the gene matches. This CDR3 has 16 amino acids.

The rearrangement links TRBV18 to TRBJ2-1, with 13 bases fitting TRBD2. The CDR3 is made up of 14 amino acids. V lost 4 bases and J lost 9; bases outside the gene matches: 3. The V gene's germline CDR1 is KGHSH and CDR2 LQKENI. The CDR3 nucleotides are TGTGCCAGCTCACTCGGACTAGCGGGAGTTGAGCAGTTCTTC. Translated: CASSLGLAGVEQFF.

The chain combines TRBV28 with TRBJ2-1; D uncertain. The CDR3 is made up of 12 amino acids. Germline V gives CDR1 MDHEN, CDR2 SYDVKM. Trimming removed 5 bases at V and 7 bases at J, with 9 bases between. Written as DNA, the CDR3 is TGTGCCAGCAGTCCACAGCGAAATGAGCAGTTCTTC. It translates to CASSPQRNEQFF.